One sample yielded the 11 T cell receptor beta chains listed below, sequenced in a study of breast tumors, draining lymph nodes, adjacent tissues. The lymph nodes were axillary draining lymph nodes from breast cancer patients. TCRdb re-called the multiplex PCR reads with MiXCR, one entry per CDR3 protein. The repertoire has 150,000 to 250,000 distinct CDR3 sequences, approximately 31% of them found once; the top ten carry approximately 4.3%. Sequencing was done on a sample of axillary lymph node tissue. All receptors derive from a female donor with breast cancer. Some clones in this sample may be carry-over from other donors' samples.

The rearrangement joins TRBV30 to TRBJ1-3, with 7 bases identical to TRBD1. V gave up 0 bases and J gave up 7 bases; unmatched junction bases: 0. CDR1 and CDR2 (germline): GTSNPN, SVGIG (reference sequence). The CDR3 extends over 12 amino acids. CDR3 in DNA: TGTGCCTGGAGTGTGACAGGGAACACCATATATTTT. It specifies CAWSVTGNTIYF.

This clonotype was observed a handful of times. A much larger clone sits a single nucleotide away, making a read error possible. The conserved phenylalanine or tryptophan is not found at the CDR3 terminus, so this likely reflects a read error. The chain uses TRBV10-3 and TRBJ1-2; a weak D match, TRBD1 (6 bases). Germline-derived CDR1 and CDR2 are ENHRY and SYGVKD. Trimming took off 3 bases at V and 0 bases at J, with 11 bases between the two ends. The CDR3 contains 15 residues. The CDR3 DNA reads TGTGCCATCAGTGACGGGGGGCTGGCTAACTATGGCTACACCCTC. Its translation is CAISDGGLANYGYTL.

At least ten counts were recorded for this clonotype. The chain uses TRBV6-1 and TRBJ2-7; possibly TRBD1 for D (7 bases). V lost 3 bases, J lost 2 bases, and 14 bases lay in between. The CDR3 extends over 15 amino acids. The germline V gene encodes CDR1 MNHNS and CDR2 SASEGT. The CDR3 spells CASSDSGGGAYEQYF. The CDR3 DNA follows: TGTGCCAGCAGTGATAGCGGAGGGGGCGCCTACGAGCAGTACTTC.

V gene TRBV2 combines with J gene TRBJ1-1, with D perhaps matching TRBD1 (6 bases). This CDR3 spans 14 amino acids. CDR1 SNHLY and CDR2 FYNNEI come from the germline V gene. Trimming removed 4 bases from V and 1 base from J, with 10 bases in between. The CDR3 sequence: CASSVTQGNTEAFF. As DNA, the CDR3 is TGTGCCAGCAGTGTCACACAGGGGAACACTGAAGCTTTCTTT.

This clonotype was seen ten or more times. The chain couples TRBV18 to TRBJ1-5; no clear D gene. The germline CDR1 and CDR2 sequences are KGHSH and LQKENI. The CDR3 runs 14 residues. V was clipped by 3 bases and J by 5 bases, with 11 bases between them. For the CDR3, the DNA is TGTGCCAGCTCACCGTTGAAGGTTGATCAGCCCCAGCATTTT. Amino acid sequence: CASSPLKVDQPQHF.

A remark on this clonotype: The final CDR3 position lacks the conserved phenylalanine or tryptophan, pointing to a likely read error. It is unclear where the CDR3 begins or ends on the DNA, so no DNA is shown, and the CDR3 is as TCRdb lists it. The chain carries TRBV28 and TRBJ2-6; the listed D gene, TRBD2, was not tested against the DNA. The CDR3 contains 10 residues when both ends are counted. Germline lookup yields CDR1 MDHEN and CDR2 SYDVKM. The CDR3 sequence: CASSLPTGTS.

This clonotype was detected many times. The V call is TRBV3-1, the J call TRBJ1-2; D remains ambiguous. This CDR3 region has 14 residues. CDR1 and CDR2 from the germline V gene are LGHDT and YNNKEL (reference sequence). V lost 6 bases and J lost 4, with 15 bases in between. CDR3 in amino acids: CASRPSTVRYGYTF. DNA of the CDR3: TGTGCCAGCAGACCCTCGACGGTCCGCTATGGCTACACCTTC.

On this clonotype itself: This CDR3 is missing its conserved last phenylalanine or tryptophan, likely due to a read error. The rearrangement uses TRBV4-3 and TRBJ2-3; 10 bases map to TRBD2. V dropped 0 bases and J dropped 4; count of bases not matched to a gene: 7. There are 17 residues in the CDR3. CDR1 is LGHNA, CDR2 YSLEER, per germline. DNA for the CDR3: TGCGCCAGCAGCCAAGATATTAGACTAGCGGGTGCAGATACGCAGTATTTG. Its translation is CASSQDIRLAGADTQYL.

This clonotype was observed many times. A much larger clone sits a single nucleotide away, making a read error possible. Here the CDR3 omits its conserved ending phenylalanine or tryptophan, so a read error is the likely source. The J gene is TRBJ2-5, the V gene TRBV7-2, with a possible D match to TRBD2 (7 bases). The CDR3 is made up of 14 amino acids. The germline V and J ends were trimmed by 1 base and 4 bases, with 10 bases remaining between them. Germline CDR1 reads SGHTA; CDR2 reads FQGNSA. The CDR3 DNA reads TGTGCCAGCAGCTTAGGGGGGGGCGCAGAGACCCAGTACCTC. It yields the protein CASSLGGGAETQYL.

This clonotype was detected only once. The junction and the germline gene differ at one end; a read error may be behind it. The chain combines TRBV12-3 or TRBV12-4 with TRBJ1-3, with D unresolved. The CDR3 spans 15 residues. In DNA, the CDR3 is TGTGCCAGCGGTTTACCGGGGAGAGGTGGAAACACCATATACTTT. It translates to CASGLPGRGGNTIYF.

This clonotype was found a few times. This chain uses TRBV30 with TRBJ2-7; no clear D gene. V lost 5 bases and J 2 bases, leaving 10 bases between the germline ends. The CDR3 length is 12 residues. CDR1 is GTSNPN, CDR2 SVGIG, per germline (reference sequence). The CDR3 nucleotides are TGTGCCTGGGCCCCGGGTCCCTACGAGCAGTACTTC. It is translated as CAWAPGPYEQYF.